Below, 29 T cell receptor beta chains from the same sample are listed, as sequenced in a study of PD-L1 blockade in urothelial cancer. Profiling relied on immunoSEQ multiplex PCR, and the TCRdb table lists in-frame clones only, not all of them. The repertoire has 48,000 or so clones, roughly nine tenths of them found once; the top ten carry about 15%. Time point in this sample: pretreatment peripheral blood. The source was PBMCs, collected around atezolizumab (anti-PD-L1) treatment. Receptor source: a woman aged 60-75 years with urothelial cancer.

This chain joins TRBV6-5 and TRBJ1-2; weak D call: TRBD1 (5 bases). The CDR3 totals 13 residues. The V end was cut by 6 bases, the J end by 3 bases, with 11 bases between. The germline V gene has CDR1 MNHEY and CDR2 SVGAGI. CDR3 nucleotide sequence: TGTGCCAGCAGCTCAGACAGATACTATGGCTACACCTTC. This translates into CASSSDRYYGYTF.

The chain uses TRBV27 and TRBJ2-7, with 9 bases that match TRBD1. CDR3 length equals 13 residues. Germline CDR1 is MNHEY and CDR2 is SMNVEV (reference sequence). Germline trimming cut 3 bases from V and 3 bases from J; bases unmatched to any gene: 0. CDR3 amino acids: CASSLTGGYEQYF. CDR3 nucleotides: TGTGCCAGCAGTTTGACAGGGGGCTACGAGCAGTACTTC.

This clone was picked up a small number of times. The CDR3 coding sequence is TGTGCCACCAGGCTCTTCGGGGGAGGTGGCTACACCTTC. Translated: CATRLFGGGGYTF. The chain links TRBV15 to TRBJ1-2, with D maybe TRBD1 (5 bases). Germline V gene data show CDR1 as LNHNV and CDR2 as YYDKDF (reference sequence). Trimming removed 6 bases from V and 7 bases from J, with 15 bases in between. The CDR3 has 13 amino acids.

The V call is TRBV7-2, the J call TRBJ1-6; D may be TRBD1 (5 bases). Germline V gene data show CDR1 as SGHTA and CDR2 as FQGNSA. CDR3 length: 13 amino acids. Deletions cut 5 bases from V and 9 bases from J, with 11 bases between. Here the CDR3 reads CASSPPQGSPLHF. As DNA, the CDR3 is TGTGCCAGCAGCCCGCCCCAGGGTTCACCCCTCCACTTT.

This clone was observed once. The chain couples TRBV7-9 to TRBJ2-5; the D gene is possibly TRBD2 (5 bases). The germline V and J ends were trimmed by 6 bases and 0 bases, with 17 bases remaining between them. The CDR3 is 16 residues long. Germline V gives CDR1 SEHNR, CDR2 FQNEAQ (reference sequence). Here the CDR3 DNA reads TGTGCCAGCAGTCCCCGACCGCGGGTCGACCAAGAGACCCAGTACTTC. It codes for CASSPRPRVDQETQYF.

The CDR3 DNA reads as TGTGCCAGTAGTTTACGGACAGTCCCTGGAAACACCATATATTTT. It yields the protein CASSLRTVPGNTIYF. The gene calls are TRBV19 and TRBJ1-3; D possibly corresponds to TRBD1 (6 bases). Germline assignment: CDR1 LNHDA and CDR2 SQIVND (reference sequence). This CDR3 is built from 15 residues. V lost 5 bases to trimming and J lost 2 bases, with 13 bases between them. The full variable domain, in which reference TRBV19 and TRBJ1-3 provide the parts outside the CDR3, is DGGITQSPKYLFRKEGQNVTLSCEQNLNHDAMYWYRQDPGQGLRLIYYSQIVNDFQKGDIAEGYSVSREKKESFPLTVTSAQKNPTAFYLCASSLRTVPGNTIYFGEGSWLTVV.

This chain connects TRBV11-3 to TRBJ2-1; weak D call: TRBD2 (6 bases). In germline, CDR1 is SGHNT, CDR2 YENEEA. V lost 1 base, J lost 8 bases, and 6 bases lay in between. This CDR3 contains 12 residues. The CDR3 region is CASSLGGDEQFF. CDR3 DNA sequence: TGTGCCAGCAGCTTAGGGGGGGATGAGCAGTTCTTC.

The chain carries TRBV28 and TRBJ1-2; 8 bases map to TRBD1. Per the germline V gene, CDR1 is MDHEN and CDR2 is SYDVKM. CDR3 length equals 14 residues. The V segment lost 5 bases and the J segment 5 bases; nucleotides outside the gene matches: 7. CDR3 amino acids: CASSPLRQGYGYTF. DNA for the CDR3: TGTGCCAGCAGTCCCCTAAGACAGGGGTATGGCTACACCTTC.

V gene TRBV11-3 combines with J gene TRBJ2-7; 9 nucleotides agree with TRBD1. The V and J ends lost 5 bases and 5 bases, in that order; junction bases with no gene match: 7. Germline V lookup: CDR1 SGHNT, CDR2 YENEEA. The CDR3 totals 14 residues. This CDR3 is CASSPGQGIHEQYF. Written as DNA, the CDR3 is TGTGCCAGCAGCCCCGGACAGGGGATCCACGAGCAGTACTTC.

V gene TRBV4-3 combines with J gene TRBJ2-2, with 11 bases matching TRBD2. V lost 5 bases to trimming and J lost 9 bases; unmatched junction nucleotides: 11. The CDR3 length is 16 residues. Germline V CDR1 and CDR2: LGHNA, YSLEER. CDR3 bases: TGCGCCAGCAGCAAAGGGATAGCGGGAGGGGTGAGGGAGCTGTTTTTT. Its protein is CASSKGIAGGVRELFF.

The V call is TRBV28, the J call TRBJ1-5; 9 bases are shared with TRBD1. V lost 5 bases, J lost 6 bases, and 8 bases stayed unmatched. CDR3 length equals 15 residues. Germline loops: CDR1 MDHEN, CDR2 SYDVKM. Here the CDR3 reads CASSDGQGISQPQHF. CDR3 sequence (DNA): TGTGCCAGCAGTGACGGACAGGGGATTAGTCAGCCCCAGCATTTT.

The chain is built from TRBV2 and TRBJ1-2; D gene unclear. Germline V gene lookup returns CDR1 SNHLY and CDR2 FYNNEI. CDR3 length: 13 amino acids. V shed 3 bases and J shed 2 bases, with 7 bases lying between them. CDR3 sequence reads: CASSEYRNYGYTF. The DNA for the CDR3 is TGTGCCAGCAGTGAGTACAGAAACTATGGCTACACCTTC.

The chain uses TRBV27 and TRBJ1-6; D is possibly TRBD1 (6 bases). This CDR3 contains 14 residues. Trimming stripped 3 bases from V and 7 bases from J, with 10 bases between. The germline V gene has CDR1 MNHEY and CDR2 SMNVEV (reference sequence). Here the CDR3 DNA reads TGTGCCAGCAGTTTGTGGGGGCGAAATTCACCCCTCCACTTT. This codes for CASSLWGRNSPLHF.

J is TRBJ1-2 and V is TRBV5-1; tentatively, D is TRBD1 (5 bases). Trimming took off 1 base at V and 3 bases at J, with 22 bases between the two ends. There are 18 residues in the CDR3. Germline CDR1 and CDR2: SGHRS and YFSETQ. The CDR3 sequence is CASSLSGSGLDLDYGYTF. The CDR3 nucleotides are TGCGCCAGCAGCTTGTCGGGTTCAGGGTTGGACCTAGACTATGGCTACACCTTC.

The V gene is TRBV2, the J gene TRBJ2-1; 9 bases line up with TRBD1. V dropped 4 bases and J dropped 9; count of bases not matched to a gene: 10. Per germline, CDR1 SNHLY and CDR2 FYNNEI. CDR3 length equals 15 residues. Here the CDR3 reads CASSGRDRVNAEQFF. CDR3 nucleotide sequence: TGTGCCAGCAGTGGCAGGGACAGGGTAAACGCTGAGCAGTTCTTC.

The CDR3: CARSLVQAASSYEQYF. CDR3 DNA sequence: TGTGCCAGAAGCTTAGTTCAAGCGGCAAGCTCCTACGAGCAGTACTTC. V is TRBV7-5 and J is TRBJ2-7; the D segment call TRBD2 is taken from the table without a DNA check. TRBV7-5 represents a pseudogene. The CDR3 spans 16 residues.

This clone was recorded once. The chain combines TRBV7-2 with TRBJ1-3; D might be TRBD1 (6 bases). V was cut by 5 bases and J by 1 base, with 18 bases left in between. Germline loops: CDR1 SGHTA, CDR2 FQGNSA. This CDR3 is built from 17 residues. CDR3 protein: CASSPIRQAKSGNTIYF. DNA of the CDR3: TGTGCCAGCAGCCCAATCCGACAGGCGAAATCTGGAAACACCATATATTTT.

The V gene is TRBV7-8, the J gene TRBJ1-2; a weak D match, TRBD1 (5 bases). CDR1 and CDR2 from the germline V gene are SGHVS and FQNEAQ. V was shortened by 0 bases and J by 2 bases, with 10 bases between the two germline ends. The CDR3 length is 15 residues. DNA of the CDR3: TGTGCCAGCAGCTTAGCGCTGACAGTAAACTATGGCTACACCTTC. Protein sequence: CASSLALTVNYGYTF. Drawing the rest from reference TRBV7-8 and TRBJ1-2, the complete variable domain is GAGVSQSPRYKVAKRGQDVALRCDPISGHVSLFWYQQALGQGPEFLTYFQNEAQLDKSGLPSDRFFAERPEGSVSTLKIQRTQQEDSAVYLCASSLALTVNYGYTFGSGTRLTVV.

The V call is TRBV5-4, the J call TRBJ2-3; D is unclear. Looked up from germline, CDR1 is SGHNT and CDR2 is YYREEE (reference sequence). The CDR3 runs 11 residues. Trimming cost V 4 bases and J 6 bases, with 6 bases left between them. CDR3 in amino acids: CASSAMDTQYF. The CDR3 region has the DNA TGTGCCAGCAGCGCGATGGATACGCAGTATTTT.

This chain uses TRBV5-1 with TRBJ2-3, with D perhaps matching TRBD1 (5 bases). CDR1 and CDR2 from the germline V gene are SGHRS and YFSETQ. The V end was cut by 3 bases, the J end by 3 bases, with 8 bases between. This CDR3 is built from 13 residues. Here the CDR3 DNA reads TGCGCCAGCAGCTCCAGGGAAACAGATACGCAGTATTTT. Residues: CASSSRETDTQYF.

The chain uses TRBV19 and TRBJ2-7, with 8 bases aligning to TRBD1. Germline assignment: CDR1 LNHDA and CDR2 SQIVND (reference sequence). V dropped 5 bases and J dropped 1; count of bases not matched to a gene: 7. There are 15 residues in the CDR3. CDR3 protein: CASSPLRGPSYEQYF. CDR3 DNA sequence: TGTGCCAGTAGTCCCCTCAGGGGGCCTTCCTACGAGCAGTACTTC.

This chain joins TRBV9 and TRBJ2-3; no clear D gene. This CDR3 region has 13 residues. Germline V CDR1 and CDR2: SGDLS, YYNGEE. The ends were cut back, 0 bases at V and 4 bases at J, with 6 bases in the middle. The CDR3 DNA is TGTGCCAGCAGCGTAGTTCCGGCAGATACGCAGTATTTT. Translated, it gives CASSVVPADTQYF.

V usage is TRBV5-4 and J usage is TRBJ2-5; 12 bases agree with TRBD2. Germline CDR1 is SGHNT and CDR2 is YYREEE (reference sequence). The length of the CDR3 is 16 residues. With V trimmed by 0 bases and J by 3 bases, 3 bases remained unmatched. The CDR3 sequence is CASSLAASGGEETQYF. The CDR3 nucleotides read TGTGCCAGCAGCTTGGCGGCTAGCGGGGGGGAAGAGACCCAGTACTTC.

Only one count was recorded for this clone. The chain couples TRBV7-6 to TRBJ1-3; no reliable D call. The CDR3 is made up of 13 amino acids. Germline loops: CDR1 SGHVS, CDR2 FNYEAQ. The germline V and J ends were trimmed by 2 bases and 3 bases, with 5 bases remaining between them. The CDR3 loop is CASSLRDGNTIYF. The CDR3 region has the DNA TGTGCCAGCAGCTTACGGGATGGAAACACCATATATTTT.

The rearrangement uses TRBV10-3 and TRBJ1-5, with D perhaps matching TRBD1 (6 bases). This CDR3 spans 12 amino acids. The germline CDR1 and CDR2 sequences are ENHRY and SYGVKD. Trimming cost V 10 bases and J 3 bases, with 10 bases left between them. The CDR3 bases are TGTGCCACGAGGACAGACAATCAGCCCCAGCATTTT. Amino acids: CATRTDNQPQHF.

The chain links TRBV7-8 to TRBJ1-2, with a tentative D call TRBD1 (5 bases). This CDR3 contains 14 residues. Per the germline V gene, CDR1 is SGHVS and CDR2 is FQNEAQ. V lost 5 bases, J lost 8 bases, and 18 bases lay in between. The CDR3 bases are TGTGCCAGCAGCCAGTACGGCAGGGAAGGAGGCTACACCTTC. It codes for CASSQYGREGGYTF.

The chain links TRBV5-5 to TRBJ2-3; 10 bases are shared with TRBD2. CDR1 SGHKS and CDR2 YYEKEE come from the germline V gene (reference sequence). The trim removed 0 bases at V and 2 bases at J, leaving 3 bases unmatched. CDR3 length: 16 amino acids. The CDR3 loop reads CASSLGTSGLTDTQYF. In DNA, the CDR3 is TGTGCCAGCAGCTTGGGGACTAGCGGACTCACAGATACGCAGTATTTT.

This clone was seen once. This chain uses TRBV13 with TRBJ1-1, with TRBD1 matching over 9 bases. There are 14 residues in the CDR3. Germline CDR1 reads PRHDT; CDR2 reads FYEKMQ (reference sequence). V lost 4 bases, J lost 5 bases, and 5 bases stayed unmatched. CDR3 loop: CASSSGTGKTEAFF. The DNA for the CDR3 is TGTGCCAGCAGCTCCGGGACAGGGAAGACTGAAGCTTTCTTT.

The chain uses TRBV5-1 and TRBJ2-1; D possibly corresponds to TRBD2 (6 bases). Germline V CDR1 and CDR2: SGHRS, YFSETQ. This CDR3 has 17 amino acids. Trimming shortened V by 0 bases and J by 0 bases, and 13 bases separated the two germline ends. This CDR3 reads CASSLVGGSSSYNEQFF. DNA of the CDR3: TGCGCCAGCAGCTTGGTCGGGGGTAGTAGCTCCTACAATGAGCAGTTCTTC.